This T cell receptor beta chain emerged from a study of blood T cell repertoires in COVID-19. Trimming left V 7 bases short and J 5 bases short, with 12 bases between. The CDR3 has 13 residues. Source study methods: Amplification of reference gene primers was used by the study to estimate nucleated cell counts. Produced via immunoSEQ multiplex PCR; TCRdb's table is partial and in-frame only. V and J calls and clone size are as listed in that table; D and trimming were resolved from the DNA. The sample shows about 190,000 clones, 65% to 85% of them seen only once. Enrollees, about 18 to 90 years old, lived in 24 US areas. Which cohort a participant joined came from the clinical history participants gave. Before they entered the study, exposed participants had met a COVID-19 case within 2 weeks.

The sequence was collected from a woman aged 30 to 39 who had been exposed to COVID-19. The sequencing input was PBMCs or T cells enriched from blood (not recorded which). The chain is built from TRBV12-3 or TRBV12-4 and TRBJ1-5, with a weak D call TRBD1 (6 bases). DNA for the CDR3: TGTGCCAGCAACACAGGGAGGGATCAGCCCCAGCATTTT. The encoded protein is CASNTGRDQPQHF.